This T cell receptor beta chain was observed in a study of T cells in Graves' hyperthyroidism and ophthalmopathy (dated by TCRdb to 2018 to 2020). Notes on the research overall: Peripheral blood samples were taken at initial diagnosis, before any treatment was given. In addition, the study compared T-cell repertoires in thyroid tissue and in blood from 6 or 7 Graves' hyperthyroidism patients. TCR Vbeta CDR3 sequencing of some 140 peripheral blood samples (over 40 ophthalmopathy, 70 to 85 hyperthyroidism and roughly 17 progressor patients) is reported in the paper. To identify distinguishing TCR V-J signatures, a discovery cohort of around 100 patients was used, comprising 43 with Graves' ophthalmopathy and 57 with stable Graves' hyperthyroidism. For training and testing, the 100 or so patients in the discovery cohort were randomly divided in a 7:3 ratio. Once sampling was done, hyperthyroidism patients were given methimazole at a starting dose of 30 mg daily, whereas ophthalmopathy patients were given high-dose intravenous methylprednisolone. An independent validation cohort of 18 to 20 hyperthyroidism patients and 17 patients who later progressed to ophthalmopathy tested prospective prediction of ophthalmopathy.

The TCR beta CDR3 regions were amplified from the RNA transcripts. A first-round RT-PCR of the TCR CDR3 used the HTBI primer set with the Qiagen OneStep RT-PCR kit. A second multiplex PCR round built the libraries, followed by size selection and purification. Libraries were sequenced paired-end with 100 bp reads on an Illumina HiSeq2000. Regarding the original processing steps: SOAPnuke was used to process the raw data, removing reads that contained adapters or uncalled bases, had a mean Phred below 15, or lacked an exact match to the constant primer or identifier. COPE v1.2.5 was used to merge high-quality paired reads, and clonotypes were defined as unique nucleotide sequences. MiTCR v1.1 was used to align the clonotypes against IMGT TRBV, TRBD and TRBJ reference segments. The analysis was restricted to V-J combinations with a frequency above 0.0001, which together covered roughly 99% of the repertoires. The TCS score was defined as F50 (clonal expansion) divided by E x V (chaos), with BLOSUM62-based TCRdist calculated between CDR3 peptides within each V-J. Welch's t-statistics and random forest reduced approximately 520 V-J features to 13, which were used in a naive Bayes classifier (R e1071). Using fastp trimming at Q25 and MiXCR clonotype assembly, TCRdb reanalyzed the public sequencing data and kept in-frame beta chains. Identical CDR3 protein sequences are pooled into one entry, listed with their most common genes and DNA. TCRdb, not the original authors, processed these V and J calls. A total of about 560,000 distinct CDR3 sequences appear in this sample, 16% of them only once. The biggest ten clones account for roughly 18% of the sample.

What the work shows at the level of the full study, not this receptor alone: Sample size was not statistically predetermined, and blinding of investigators to group allocation was not performed. In cross-validation, a model built on a 13 V-J signature told ophthalmopathy apart from stable hyperthyroidism with roughly 87% sensitivity and approximately 81% specificity, and in testing the same model reached 80%/75%. Most expanded thyroid clonotypes (frequency above 0.001) were also detected in blood, suggesting blood repertoires may reflect thyroid immune responses. During validation, the model predicted progression to ophthalmopathy a median of roughly 7.1 months ahead of onset, with around 65% sensitivity and 72% to 85% specificity.

Graves' hyperthyroidism was defined as stable when no progression to ophthalmopathy occurred over 18 months of follow-up. Hyperthyroidism patients were newly diagnosed, with disease duration under 2 months, and aged 18 to 65 years. Exclusion was applied to patients with uncontrolled infections, other autoimmune diseases, pregnancy or lactation. Diagnoses relied on clinical symptoms, serum thyroxine and TRAb, thyroid ultrasound and orbital computed tomography. PBMCs were separated from 10 ml of fresh peripheral blood using Ficoll-Paque density gradient centrifugation. Total RNA was extracted using Trizol reagent, and RNA quality was assessed on an Agilent 2100 Bioanalyzer. The germline V gene gives CDR1 as MNHNS and CDR2 as SASEGT. The cysteine opens and the phenylalanine closes a CDR3 of 15 amino acids. Here the CDR3 DNA is all that survives: 45 bases in frame from base 1. Trimming leaves V shorter by 6 bases and J shorter by 0 bases, with the junction holding 6 bases beyond the gene matches.

The table lists this clonotype with many counts. What antigen it recognizes has not been identified. No base quality values were provided; no much bigger clone lies one nucleotide off. The clonotype originates from a young woman with Graves' hyperthyroidism. The chain joins TRBV6-1 to TRBJ2-3, with 7 central nucleotides matching TRBD2. Sequencing input: blood. The CDR3 protein is CASRNSGLSTDTQYF. The nucleotides are TGTGCCAGCAGGAATAGCGGGTTAAGCACAGATACGCAGTATTTT.